This entry is about one T cell receptor (beta chain). Only a few counts were recorded for this clonotype. Its antigen is still unknown. No base-level quality is on record; no much larger clone is a single base apart. The donors were roughly 40 Caucasian individuals from Russia, aged about 6 to 95 years, who were systemically healthy. About 9.1 milliliters of peripheral blood were collected from each donor into EDTA-treated Vacutainer tubes. PBMCs were isolated by Ficoll-Paque density-gradient centrifugation, with at least 6.5 million obtained per sample. Total RNA, at least 6 micrograms per sample, was extracted from PBMCs with Trizol reagent. For every donor, an aliquot of PBMCs went through flow cytometry to measure the percentages of naive CD45RAhigh/CD27high T cells. The sample comes from a study of blood T cells in healthy people across ages (dated by TCRdb to between 2015 and 2016). About the full investigation: In model experiments, roughly one uniquely barcoded TCR beta cDNA molecule per two T cells was captured by template switching. Age-related changes in TCR beta repertoire diversity were measured in the study by deep sequencing normalized with unique cDNA molecular identifiers. To avoid experimental bias, donors of different ages were distributed randomly across sequencing lanes. For two donors (one aged 18 to 29 and one aged 80 or older), the study analyzed two additional independent replicas of 1 million unique cDNA reads from the same blood draw. Donors were grouped into four age groups: young (average 16 years), middle-aged (39), aged (around 56) and long-lived (over 80).

V is pruned by 4 bases and J by 4 bases, leaving 10 bases of the junction without a gene match. From the cysteine through the phenylalanine, the CDR3 covers 17 amino acids. The retained sequence is limited to the CDR3, 51 bases, with the frame set at the first base. Taken from the germline V gene, the CDR1 and CDR2 loops are SGHTA and FQGTGA. Library construction relied on 5' RACE. Sequenced on an Illumina HiSeq 2500. The second PCR ran for roughly 7 to 11 cycles and used a J-beta primer mix along with a sample-barcoded 5' primer. Each TCR beta cDNA molecule received a unique molecular identifier from a template-switch 5' adaptor carrying 12 random nucleotides. Each sample yielded at least 2.5 million CDR3-containing paired-end reads. First-strand cDNA was synthesized from all RNA with the Mint cDNA synthesis kit, primed by a TRBC-specific oligonucleotide. Following uracil-DNA glycosylase treatment, all cDNA underwent a first 18-cycle PCR with the universal primers M1SS and BC2_uni_R. Per the source publication's procedure: Normalization of each sample was performed by random selection of 1 million high-quality reads, each carrying a distinct molecular identifier. Instead of being binned into consensus sequences, reads that shared molecular identifiers were thrown out. MiTCR, run with a Q25 quality threshold and the strictest error-elimination algorithm, handled CDR3 identification, clonotype clustering and error correction. A nonparametric unseen species model with Euler transformation was used to estimate lower-bound total TCR beta diversity. Clones were called with MiXCR by TCRdb after fastp trimmed the public reads at Q25, and only in-frame beta chains were retained. Duplicate CDR3 protein sequences are folded into a single record with the most common DNA and genes. The V and J calls and clone size come from TCRdb's table, not from the authors' own analysis. This sample holds 850,000 to 1,000,000 distinct CDR3 sequences; 51% were observed only once. Of the sample, roughly a fifth falls within the top ten clones.

Points the paper makes about the study in general: A strong correlation was found between observed TCR beta diversity and the percentage of naive T cells measured by flow cytometry. Donor CMV infection status was unknown, potentially confounding age-related changes in expanded clonotypes. Compared with the aged group, the long-lived group had more naive CD4+ T cells, fewer expanded clones and increased TCR diversity, a pattern suggesting age selection. Estimates of total diversity based on one million sequenced T cells were regarded as lower bounds and as underestimates. Because profiling used bulk unsorted PBMCs, naive and antigen-experienced compartments could not be compared conclusively. Observed TCR beta diversity per million T cells fell roughly linearly with age, and a significant reduction was already apparent by age roughly 40.

The source material was blood. The chain is assembled from TRBV7-3 and TRBJ2-5, with 12 middle bases fitting TRBD1. The sequence derives from a woman in her sixties in good health. At the DNA level, the sequence is TGTGCCAGCAGCTCGCATACCGGGACAGGGGGCTTAGAGACCCAGTACTTC. Translation gives CASSSHTGTGGLETQYF.